The T cell receptor beta chain described here comes from a study of healthy donors' naive CD4 and CD8 T cells. Study-level points and caveats: Bulk sequencing left alpha and beta chains unpaired.

Germline V gene lookup returns CDR1 SGHRS and CDR2 YFSETQ. The CDR3 runs to 15 residues. V trimming: 0 bases; J trimming: 9 bases; junction bases outside the gene matches: 9. As for this clonotype: Its antigen is unidentified.

A linear amplification protocol produced the TCR libraries from approximately 460 ng of total RNA. In TCRdb, the reads were re-called with MiXCR into one record per CDR3 protein. This sample has roughly 200,000 distinct CDR3 sequences, with under 85% found just once. Sequencing was carried out using naive CD4+ and CD8+ T cells sorted from blood, pooled from several donors. This clonotype was sampled from a pool of human donors in good health; the sample pools cells from several healthy donors. The chain has TRBV5-1 and TRBJ2-1; 7 nucleotides align to TRBD1. The CDR3 region has the DNA TGCGCCAGCAGCTTGGAAGGAGGACAGGCCGGTGAGCAGTTCTTC. The encoded protein is CASSLEGGQAGEQFF.